Included here is one T cell receptor beta chain sequence, with context. Germline loops: CDR1 SGHNT, CDR2 YYREEE (reference sequence). The CDR3 length is 15 residues. Trimming took off 0 bases at V and 7 bases at J, with 16 bases between the two ends. The data were taken from a study of blood T cell repertoires in COVID-19. About the research overall: Sources were T cells, B-cell-depleted T cells, or PBMCs; the material itself was cDNA or gDNA.

The protocol was immunoSEQ multiplex PCR, while the TCRdb copy is restricted to in-frame clones and leaves out a portion. This table has over 60,000 clones, roughly 87% appearing once. This receptor was identified in a woman aged 50 to 65 with active COVID-19. V gene TRBV5-4 combines with J gene TRBJ2-5; TRBD2 is a possible D gene (5 bases). The sequenced material came from peripheral blood. The CDR3 is CASSLEQAGKSTQYF. In DNA, the CDR3 is TGTGCCAGCAGCTTGGAGCAGGCCGGGAAATCGACCCAGTACTTC.